These 23 T cell receptor beta chains came from one sample sequenced in a study of blood T cells in healthy people across ages. The second PCR ran 7 to 11 cycles with a sample-barcoded 5' primer and J-beta primers. One entry per CDR3 protein results from TCRdb running MiXCR on the 5' RACE reads. The data contain 600,000 to 850,000 distinct CDR3 sequences, around 46% of them seen just once; the ten biggest clones take up 20% to 25%. Sequencing input: blood. The receptors here all came from an older woman in good health.

J is TRBJ2-1 and V is TRBV29-1, with D uncertain. Germline V lookup: CDR1 SQVTM, CDR2 ANQGSEA. The CDR3 has 15 residues. The ends were cut back, 0 bases at V and 0 bases at J, with 9 bases in the middle. The CDR3 nucleotides read TGCAGCGTTGAAGATGCGGCGAGCTCCTACAATGAGCAGTTCTTC. Amino acids: CSVEDAASSYNEQFF.

This clonotype has only a few counts. The chain has TRBV6-2 or TRBV6-3 and TRBJ2-7, with TRBD1 identical over 9 bases. Germline V gives CDR1 MNHEY, CDR2 SVGEGT. CDR3 length: 14 residues. V lost 8 bases, J lost 3 bases, and 8 bases stayed unmatched. CDR3 in DNA: TGTGCCAGCCGAAATGGACAGGGGTTCTACGAGCAGTACTTC. It encodes CASRNGQGFYEQYF.

The table lists this clonotype with a few counts. The gene calls are TRBV5-1 and TRBJ1-6; D may be TRBD1 (6 bases). Germline V gene sequence: CDR1 SGHRS, CDR2 YFSETQ. This CDR3 has 14 residues. V was pared by 1 base and J by 10 bases, with 12 bases between. The chain's CDR3 is CASSLQHRDSPLHF. DNA for the CDR3: TGCGCCAGCAGCTTGCAGCACAGGGACTCACCCCTCCACTTT.

In its sample, this clonotype was seen a few times. This chain connects TRBV7-3 to TRBJ2-5, with a possible D match to TRBD2 (5 bases). The CDR3 is 14 residues long. Deletions cut 3 bases from V and 4 bases from J, with 12 bases between. Germline V gene lookup returns CDR1 SGHTA and CDR2 FQGTGA. The CDR3: CASSFPGIGETQYF. CDR3 nucleotide sequence: TGTGCCAGCAGCTTCCCCGGGATAGGAGAGACCCAGTACTTC.

The rearrangement links TRBV5-1 to TRBJ2-1; either TRBD1 or TRBD2 may fit D (6 bases each). The J call is doubtful: the DNA matches TRBJ2-7 better. The CDR3 runs 14 residues. Germline V lookup: CDR1 SGHRS, CDR2 YFSETQ. DNA for the CDR3: TGCGCCAGCAGCCTGGGGGGACAACACAATGAGCAGTACTTC. Protein sequence: CASSLGGQHNEQYF.

The rearrangement uses TRBV19 and TRBJ2-7; D is uncertain. Trimming left V 8 bases short and J 4 bases short, with 9 bases between. The CDR3 length is 11 residues. Germline assignment: CDR1 LNHDA and CDR2 SQIVND (reference sequence). This CDR3 reads CASYETYEQYF. CDR3 nucleotides: TGTGCCAGTTATGAAACTTACGAGCAGTACTTC.

The chain couples TRBV4-1 to TRBJ1-5; TRBD1 agrees at 8 bases. V lost 2 bases and J lost 6; bases outside the gene matches: 15. Germline-derived CDR1 and CDR2 are MGHRA and YSYEKL. CDR3 size: 18 residues. For the CDR3, the DNA is TGCGCCAGCAGCCAATTCCCCTCCGGACAGGGCGGGGGTCAGCCCCAGCATTTT. Translation: CASSQFPSGQGGGQPQHF.

The rearrangement joins TRBV10-3 to TRBJ2-3; D is tentatively TRBD1 or TRBD2 (5 bases each). Trimming stripped 7 bases from V and 0 bases from J, with 11 bases between. Germline CDR1 ENHRY, CDR2 SYGVKD. The CDR3 has 14 amino acids. CDR3 sequence: CAIKTGRSTDTQYF. In DNA, the CDR3 is TGTGCCATCAAAACGGGACGTAGCACAGATACGCAGTATTTT.

The chain recombines TRBV7-2 with TRBJ2-7; tentative D call: TRBD1 (6 bases). The V end was cut by 5 bases, the J end by 3 bases, with 23 bases between. The germline V gene encodes CDR1 SGHTA and CDR2 FQGNSA. This CDR3 region has 17 residues. The CDR3 is CASSEKIGLGDNYEQYF. The CDR3 coding sequence is TGTGCCAGCAGCGAAAAGATAGGACTGGGGGACAACTACGAGCAGTACTTC.

The rearrangement links TRBV20-1 to TRBJ2-1; TRBD2 aligns across 13 bases. The CDR3 is made up of 17 amino acids. After removal of 1 base from V and 2 bases from J, the junction contained 5 bases not matched to a gene. The germline V gene has CDR1 DFQATT and CDR2 SNEGSKA (reference sequence). The CDR3 reads CSARGLAGGLPYNEQFF. CDR3 sequence (DNA): TGCAGTGCTAGAGGACTAGCGGGAGGTCTACCCTACAATGAGCAGTTCTTC.

This clonotype was found a few times. The chain combines TRBV7-2 with TRBJ2-5, with TRBD1 matching 9 bases. Germline lookup yields CDR1 SGHTA and CDR2 FQGNSA. The CDR3 covers 15 residues. V was clipped by 7 bases and J by 4 bases; unmatched bases: 10. CDR3 nucleotides: TGTGCCAGCAACCCGACAGGGGGGTTTGGAGAGACCCAGTACTTC. Amino acid sequence: CASNPTGGFGETQYF.

The chain employs TRBV4-1 and TRBJ2-1; 11 bases are shared with TRBD2. The junction had 14 bases not matched to a gene; V was cut back by 0 bases and J by 1 base. The germline V gene encodes CDR1 MGHRA and CDR2 YSYEKL. This CDR3 spans 21 amino acids. CDR3 region: CASSQEGPSSPSGRSYNEQFF. The CDR3 bases are TGCGCCAGCAGCCAAGAGGGGCCCTCTAGTCCTAGCGGGAGGTCCTACAATGAGCAGTTCTTC.

Details on this clonotype: Germline and junction disagree at one end, which may indicate a read error. The rearrangement uses TRBV9 and TRBJ2-1; D might be TRBD1 or TRBD2, each matching 5 bases. The germline CDR1 and CDR2 sequences are SGDLS and YYNGEE. This CDR3 is 15 amino acids long. CDR3 coding DNA: TGTGCCTGCAGCGTACAACCGGGGCCATACAATGAGCAGTTCTTC. It encodes CACSVQPGPYNEQFF.

Remarks on this clonotype: The germline gene is not matched at one end of the junction; a read error may be the cause. The V and J genes are TRBV2 and TRBJ2-5, with 7 bases aligning to TRBD2. The CDR3 contains 14 residues. Germline values: CDR1 SNHLY, CDR2 FYNNEI. CDR3 sequence reads: CASSYGEGQGTQYF. The CDR3 DNA is TGTGCCAGCAGTTACGGGGAGGGCCAAGGGACCCAGTACTTC.

The gene calls are TRBV11-2 and TRBJ2-2, with 7 positions matching TRBD2. The CDR3 covers 17 residues. Germline assignment: CDR1 SGHAT and CDR2 FQNNGV. V was pared by 2 bases and J by 7 bases, with 13 bases of the junction left unmatched. The CDR3 DNA follows: TGTGCCAGCAGCTTATTTGTTTCGTTAAGGGAGGGCGGGGAGCTGTTTTTT. This encodes CASSLFVSLREGGELFF.

This clonotype was seen a handful of times. This rearrangement joins TRBV5-6 to TRBJ2-3; no reliable D call. The germline V gene has CDR1 SGHDT and CDR2 YYEEEE. The CDR3 contains 14 residues. Trimming stripped 4 bases from V and 3 bases from J, with 12 bases between. The CDR3 spells CASSTPPLTDTQYF. The CDR3 DNA reads as TGTGCCAGCAGCACCCCCCCTCTAACAGATACGCAGTATTTT.

This chain joins TRBV9 and TRBJ2-7; 9 bases match TRBD2. This CDR3 region has 18 residues. The germline gives CDR1 SGDLS, CDR2 YYNGEE. Trimming at V came to 0 bases and at J to 0 bases, leaving 10 bases not matched to a gene. The CDR3 nucleotides are TGTGCCAGCAGCGTAGGCCCCGGACTAGCGTCGAGCTCCTACGAGCAGTACTTC. It yields the protein CASSVGPGLASSSYEQYF.

With regard to this clonotype: A much bigger clone sits one base away, suggesting this may be a read error. The chain recombines TRBV20-1 with TRBJ1-2, with TRBD1 matching over 10 bases. Germline V lookup: CDR1 DFQATT, CDR2 SNEGSKA (reference sequence). The CDR3 has 12 amino acids. CDR3 nucleotide sequence: TGCGGTGCCCGGGACAGGGGATATGGCTACACCTTC. This sequence encodes CGARDRGYGYTF.

This clonotype was detected a few times. V usage is TRBV20-1 and J usage is TRBJ2-6; D may be TRBD2 (5 bases). The V end was cut by 3 bases, the J end by 4 bases, with 13 bases between. This CDR3 region has 15 residues. Germline-derived CDR1 and CDR2 are DFQATT and SNEGSKA (reference sequence). In DNA, the CDR3 is TGCAGTGCTAGTTTTGGAGGCCCCGGGGCCAACGTCCTGACTTTC. It codes for CSASFGGPGANVLTF.

To note about this clonotype: Relative to the germline gene, one junction end is altered; a read error may explain this. The chain employs TRBV15 and TRBJ2-7; 9 bases fit TRBD1. CDR3 length equals 17 residues. Germline CDR1 is LNHNV and CDR2 is YYDKDF (reference sequence). The CDR3 region has the DNA TGTACCACCAGCACACTTTTTTCCGGGACAGGGACCTACGAGCAGTACTTC. Amino acid sequence: CTTSTLFSGTGTYEQYF.

The chain is built from TRBV10-3 and TRBJ2-1; TRBD1 matches at 7 bases. V trimming: 3 bases; J trimming: 9 bases; junction bases outside the gene matches: 14. The CDR3 runs to 16 residues. Per germline, CDR1 ENHRY and CDR2 SYGVKD. CDR3 sequence (DNA): TGTGCCATCAGTGATCCGACAGGGTTCAAACGGAGTGAGCAGTTCTTC. It yields the protein CAISDPTGFKRSEQFF.

Here the CDR3 reads CASSYGQGWVGYTF. The CDR3 coding sequence is TGTGCCAGCAGTTACGGACAGGGGTGGGTTGGCTACACCTTC. This rearrangement joins TRBV6-6 to TRBJ1-2, with TRBD1 matching 9 bases. The CDR3 consists of 14 residues. From germline, CDR1 is MNHNY and CDR2 SVGAGI (reference sequence). V was clipped by 2 bases and J by 7 bases; unmatched bases: 5.

The CDR3 protein is CSARVGSPTQYF. The DNA for the CDR3 is TGCAGTGCTAGAGTCGGGAGTCCTACGCAGTATTTT. This chain uses TRBV20-1 with TRBJ2-3; possible D gene TRBD2, 6 bases. From germline, CDR1 is DFQATT and CDR2 SNEGSKA (reference sequence). Deletions cut 1 base from V and 8 bases from J, with 10 bases between. The CDR3 contains 12 residues.